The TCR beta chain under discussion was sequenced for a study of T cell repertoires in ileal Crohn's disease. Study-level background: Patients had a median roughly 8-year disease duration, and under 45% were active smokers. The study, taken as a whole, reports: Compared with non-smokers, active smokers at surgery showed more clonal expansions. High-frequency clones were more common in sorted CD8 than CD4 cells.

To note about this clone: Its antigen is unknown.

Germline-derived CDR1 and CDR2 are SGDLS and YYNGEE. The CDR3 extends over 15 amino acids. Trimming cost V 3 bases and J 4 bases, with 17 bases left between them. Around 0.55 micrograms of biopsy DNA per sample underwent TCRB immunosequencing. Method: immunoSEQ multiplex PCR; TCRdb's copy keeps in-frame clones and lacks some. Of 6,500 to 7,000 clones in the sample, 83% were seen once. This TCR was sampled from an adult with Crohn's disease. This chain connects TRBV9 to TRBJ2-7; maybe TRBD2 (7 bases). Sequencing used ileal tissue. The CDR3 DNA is TGTGCCAGCAGCGAGGGGGGGACCCCCCGGTACGAGCAGTACTTC. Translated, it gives CASSEGGTPRYEQYF.